Each of the 12 T cell receptor beta chains below was sequenced from the same sample in a study of patients and donors after allogeneic stem cell transplantation. A single record per CDR3 protein comes from TCRdb applying MiXCR to the RT-PCR reads. The data contain 400,000 to 500,000 distinct CDR3 sequences, roughly 17% of them seen just once; the ten biggest clones take up around 7.2%. The sequenced material came from blood, either unsorted or a sorted T cell fraction (not recorded which). These receptors all stem from a human donor who was either an allogeneic HSCT recipient or a stem cell or donor lymphocyte infusion donor (not recorded which). It is not recorded whose cells these are; they may come from a transplant donor.

This clonotype was picked up a small number of times. This chain links TRBV9 with TRBJ2-7, with 7 bases fitting TRBD2. The length of the CDR3 is 14 residues. Germline V gene lookup returns CDR1 SGDLS and CDR2 YYNGEE. The J segment lost 5 bases and the V segment lost 0 bases, leaving 5 bases of the junction unmatched. The CDR3 DNA reads TGTGCCAGCAGCGTAGACGGGGGGAGGGACGAGCAGTACTTC. This codes for CASSVDGGRDEQYF.

This clonotype was recorded only once. The J gene is TRBJ1-4, the V gene TRBV27, with 7 bases aligning to TRBD1. Germline V gene lookup returns CDR1 MNHEY and CDR2 SMNVEV (reference sequence). Germline trimming cut 5 bases from V and 8 bases from J; bases unmatched to any gene: 11. This CDR3 region has 15 residues. Written as DNA, the CDR3 is TGTGCCAGCAGTCCTAACAGGGGACCAGGGGAAAAACTGTTTTTT. Its translation: CASSPNRGPGEKLFF.

This chain joins TRBV12-5 and TRBJ2-7, with 10 bases identical to TRBD2. The germline gives CDR1 LGHNT, CDR2 FRNRAP. V was clipped by 2 bases and J by 5 bases; unmatched bases: 9. This CDR3 comprises 16 residues. CDR3 nucleotides: TGTGCTAGTGGTTTGAGGTTAGCGGGAGGAAGAAACGAGCAGTACTTC. Residues: CASGLRLAGGRNEQYF.

This clonotype was seen repeatedly, ten times or more. The V gene is TRBV21-1, the J gene TRBJ2-1. TRBV21-1 counts as a pseudogene. The CDR3 length is 14 residues. The DNA for the CDR3 is TGTGCCAGCAGCAAAGCGCTTGTGGTGGTTGAGCAGTTCTTC. Its protein product is CASSKALVVVEQFF.

The chain combines TRBV29-1 with TRBJ1-3; D is unresolved. The CDR3 loop spans 11 amino acids. CDR1 is SQVTM, CDR2 ANQGSEA, per germline. Between the trimmed V and J ends, which lost 3 bases and 4 bases, there was a span of 4 bases. Here the CDR3 reads CSVERGNTIYF. In DNA form, the CDR3 reads TGCAGCGTTGAGAGGGGAAACACCATATATTTT.

This clonotype showed up just a few times. The chain employs TRBV6-5 and TRBJ1-6; the match to TRBD1 covers 9 bases. Germline CDR1 reads MNHEY; CDR2 reads SVGAGI. Trimming at V came to 0 bases and at J to 11 bases, leaving 5 bases not matched to a gene. CDR3 size: 15 residues. The CDR3 DNA follows: TGTGCCAGCAGTTACTCGGGGACAGGGTGGACACCCCTCCACTTT. Translating gives CASSYSGTGWTPLHF.

The V and J genes are TRBV20-1 and TRBJ1-6; no reliable D call. The CDR3 has 14 residues. Germline-derived CDR1 and CDR2 are DFQATT and SNEGSKA (reference sequence). The V gene lost 3 bases and the J gene lost 2 bases, with 8 bases spanning the gap. The CDR3 DNA follows: TGCAGTGCTAGGGGTGACACCTATAATTCACCCCTCCACTTT. Amino acid sequence: CSARGDTYNSPLHF.

This chain links TRBV6-1 with TRBJ1-6; TRBD1 matches at 10 bases. V shed 7 bases and J 9 bases; nucleotides not matched to a gene: 12. Germline V gene data show CDR1 as MNHNS and CDR2 as SASEGT. This CDR3 comprises 16 residues. The CDR3 is CASNPKTGGEGSPLHF. CDR3 bases: TGTGCCAGCAACCCAAAGACAGGGGGCGAAGGTTCACCCCTCCACTTT.

The chain carries TRBV4-1 and TRBJ1-1, with unresolved D. Trimming took 5 bases from V and 10 from J, leaving 26 bases between them. CDR1 MGHRA and CDR2 YSYEKL come from the germline V gene. This CDR3 spans 16 amino acids. The CDR3 here is CASSSLGSPARWRAFF. DNA for the CDR3: TGCGCCAGCAGCTCTCTAGGGTCGCCAGCCCGGTGGAGAGCTTTCTTT.

The table lists this clonotype with many counts. CDR3 coding DNA: TGTGCCAGCAGTTTAGCGACAGCCTCTGGGGGCTACACCTTC. Protein: CASSLATASGGYTF. This sequence joins TRBV12-3 or TRBV12-4 and TRBJ1-2, with D maybe TRBD1 (5 bases). The CDR3 totals 14 residues. V was pared by 0 bases and J by 8 bases, with 13 bases between.

Only a few counts were recorded for this clonotype. The chain carries TRBV9 and TRBJ1-1, with a possible D match to TRBD1 (5 bases). Per germline, CDR1 SGDLS and CDR2 YYNGEE. Trimming removed 4 bases from V and 2 bases from J, with 12 bases in between. This CDR3 has 14 residues. The CDR3: CASSNTQGNTEAFF. CDR3 DNA sequence: TGTGCCAGCAGCAACACTCAGGGAAACACTGAAGCTTTCTTT. Drawing the rest from reference TRBV9 and TRBJ1-1, the complete variable domain is DSGVTQTPKHLITATGQRVTLRCSPRSGDLSVYWYQQSLDQGLQFLIQYYNGEERAKGNILERFSAQQFPDLHSELNLSSLELGDSALYFCASSNTQGNTEAFFGQGTRLTVV.

The gene calls are TRBV11-1 and TRBJ2-7; 10 nucleotides agree with TRBD2. V trimming: 5 bases; J trimming: 2 bases; junction bases outside the gene matches: 9. Germline values: CDR1 SGHAT, CDR2 FQDESV (reference sequence). This CDR3 spans 16 amino acids. CDR3 amino acids: CASSPFLAGEAYEQYF. The CDR3 DNA reads as TGTGCCAGCAGCCCCTTTCTAGCGGGAGAAGCCTACGAGCAGTACTTC. Full variable domain (missing parts from reference TRBV11-1 and TRBJ2-7): EAEVAQSPRYKITEKSQAVAFWCDPISGHATLYWYRQILGQGPELLVQFQDESVVDDSQLPKDRFSAERLKGVDSTLKIQPAELGDSAMYLCASSPFLAGEAYEQYFGPGTRLTVT.